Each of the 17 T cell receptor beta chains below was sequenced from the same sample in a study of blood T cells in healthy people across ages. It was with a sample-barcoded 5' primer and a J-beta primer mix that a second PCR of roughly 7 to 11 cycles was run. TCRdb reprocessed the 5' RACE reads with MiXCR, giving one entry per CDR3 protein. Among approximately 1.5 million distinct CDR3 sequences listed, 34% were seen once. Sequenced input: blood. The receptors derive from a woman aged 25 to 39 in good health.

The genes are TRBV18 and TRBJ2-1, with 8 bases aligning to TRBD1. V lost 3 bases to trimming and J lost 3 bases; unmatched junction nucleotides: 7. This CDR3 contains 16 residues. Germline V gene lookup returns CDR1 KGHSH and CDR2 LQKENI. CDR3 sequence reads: CASSPQSGGDYNEQFF. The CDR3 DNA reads TGTGCCAGCTCACCCCAGTCAGGGGGCGACTACAATGAGCAGTTCTTC. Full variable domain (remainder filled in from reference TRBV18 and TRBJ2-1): NAGVMQNPRHLVRRRGQEARLRCSPMKGHSHVYWYRQLPEEGLKFMVYLQKENIIDESGMPKERFSAEFPKEGPSILRIQQVVRGDSAAYFCASSPQSGGDYNEQFFGPGTRLTVL.

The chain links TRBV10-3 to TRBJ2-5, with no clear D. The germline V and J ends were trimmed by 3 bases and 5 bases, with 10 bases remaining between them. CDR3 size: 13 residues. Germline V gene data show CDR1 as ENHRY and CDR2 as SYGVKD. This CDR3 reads CAISEVVLETQYF. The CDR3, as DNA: TGTGCCATCAGTGAAGTAGTGTTGGAGACCCAGTACTTC.

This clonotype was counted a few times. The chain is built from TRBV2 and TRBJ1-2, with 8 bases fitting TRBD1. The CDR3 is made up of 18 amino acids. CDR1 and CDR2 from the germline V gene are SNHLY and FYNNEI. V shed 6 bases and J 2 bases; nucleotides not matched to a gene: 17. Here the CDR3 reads CASSPTSDREFWNYGYTF. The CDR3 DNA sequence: TGTGCCAGCAGCCCCACCTCGGACAGGGAGTTTTGGAACTATGGCTACACCTTC.

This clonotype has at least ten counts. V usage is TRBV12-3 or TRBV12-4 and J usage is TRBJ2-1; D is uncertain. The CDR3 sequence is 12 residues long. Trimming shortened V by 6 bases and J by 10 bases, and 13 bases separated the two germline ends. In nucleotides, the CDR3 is TGTGCCAGCAGCTTCGATAATGGAGAGCAGTTCTTC. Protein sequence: CASSFDNGEQFF.

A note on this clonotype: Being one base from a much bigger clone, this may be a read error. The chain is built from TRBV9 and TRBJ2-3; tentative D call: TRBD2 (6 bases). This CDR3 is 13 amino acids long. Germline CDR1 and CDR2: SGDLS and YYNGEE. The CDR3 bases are TGTGCCAGCAGTGCGGGGCGTACAGATGCGCAGTATTTT. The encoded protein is CASSAGRTDAQYF.

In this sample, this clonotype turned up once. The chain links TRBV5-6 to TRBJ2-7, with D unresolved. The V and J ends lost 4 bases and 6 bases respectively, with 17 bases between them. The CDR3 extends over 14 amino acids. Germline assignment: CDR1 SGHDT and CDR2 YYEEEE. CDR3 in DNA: TGTGCCAGCAGCCCCGATGGCCGGGCGGCCGAGCAGTACTTC. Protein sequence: CASSPDGRAAEQYF.

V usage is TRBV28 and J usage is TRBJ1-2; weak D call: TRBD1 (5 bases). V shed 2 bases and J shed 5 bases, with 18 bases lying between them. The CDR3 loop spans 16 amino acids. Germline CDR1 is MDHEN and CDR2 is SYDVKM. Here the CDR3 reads CASSLGDRLGGYGYTF. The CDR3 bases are TGTGCCAGCAGTTTAGGGGACCGCCTCGGAGGGTATGGCTACACCTTC.

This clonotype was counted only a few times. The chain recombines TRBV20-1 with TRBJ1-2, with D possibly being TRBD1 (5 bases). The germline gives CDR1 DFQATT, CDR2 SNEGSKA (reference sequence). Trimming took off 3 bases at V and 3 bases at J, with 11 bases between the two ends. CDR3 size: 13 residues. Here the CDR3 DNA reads TGCAGTGCTAGGGGACGGGGGGACTATGGCTACACCTTC. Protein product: CSARGRGDYGYTF.

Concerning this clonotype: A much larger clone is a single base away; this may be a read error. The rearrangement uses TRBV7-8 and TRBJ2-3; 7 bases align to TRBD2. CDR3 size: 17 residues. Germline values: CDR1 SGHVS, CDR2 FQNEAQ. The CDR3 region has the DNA TGTGCCAGCAGCATACGAAAGCGGGAAATGGGCACAGGTACGCAGTATTTT. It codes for CASSIRKREMGTGTQYF.

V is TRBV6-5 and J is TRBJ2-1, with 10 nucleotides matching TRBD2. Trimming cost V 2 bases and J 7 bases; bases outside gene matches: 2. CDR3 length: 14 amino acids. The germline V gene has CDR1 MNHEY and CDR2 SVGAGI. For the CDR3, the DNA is TGTGCCAGCAGTTACAGCGGGGGGGCTAATGAGCAGTTCTTC. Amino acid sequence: CASSYSGGANEQFF.

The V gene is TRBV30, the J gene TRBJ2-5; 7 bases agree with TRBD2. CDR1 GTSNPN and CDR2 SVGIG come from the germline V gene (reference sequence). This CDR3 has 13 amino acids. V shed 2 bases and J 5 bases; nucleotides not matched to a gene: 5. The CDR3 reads CAWSHDGGETQYF. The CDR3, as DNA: TGTGCCTGGAGTCACGACGGGGGGGAGACCCAGTACTTC.

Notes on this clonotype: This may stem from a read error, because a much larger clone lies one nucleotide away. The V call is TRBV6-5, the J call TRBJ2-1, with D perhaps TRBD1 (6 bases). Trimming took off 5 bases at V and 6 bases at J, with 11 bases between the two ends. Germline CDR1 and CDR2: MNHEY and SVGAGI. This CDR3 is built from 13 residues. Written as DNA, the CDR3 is TGTGCCAGCAGTACAGGGTTCGGCAATGAGCAGTTCTTC. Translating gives CASSTGFGNEQFF.

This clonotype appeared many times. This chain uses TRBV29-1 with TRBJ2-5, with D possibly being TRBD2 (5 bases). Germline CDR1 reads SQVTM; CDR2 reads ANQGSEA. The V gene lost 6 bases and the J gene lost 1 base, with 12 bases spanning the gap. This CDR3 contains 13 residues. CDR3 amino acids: CSVERGPQETQYF. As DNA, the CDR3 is TGCAGCGTAGAGAGAGGGCCCCAAGAGACCCAGTACTTC.

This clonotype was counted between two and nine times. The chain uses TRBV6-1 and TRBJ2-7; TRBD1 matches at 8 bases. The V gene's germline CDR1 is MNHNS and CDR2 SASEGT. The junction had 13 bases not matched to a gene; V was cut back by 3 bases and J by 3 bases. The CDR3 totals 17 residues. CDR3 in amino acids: CASSDPGQESKFYEQYF. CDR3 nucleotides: TGTGCCAGCAGTGACCCGGGACAGGAGTCGAAGTTCTACGAGCAGTACTTC.

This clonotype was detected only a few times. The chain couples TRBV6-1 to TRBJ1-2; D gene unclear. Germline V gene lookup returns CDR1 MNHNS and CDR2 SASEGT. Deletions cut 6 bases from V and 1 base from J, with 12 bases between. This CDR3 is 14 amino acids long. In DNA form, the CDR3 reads TGTGCCAGCAGCCGGGGTTTAGATAACTATGGCTACACCTTC. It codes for CASSRGLDNYGYTF.

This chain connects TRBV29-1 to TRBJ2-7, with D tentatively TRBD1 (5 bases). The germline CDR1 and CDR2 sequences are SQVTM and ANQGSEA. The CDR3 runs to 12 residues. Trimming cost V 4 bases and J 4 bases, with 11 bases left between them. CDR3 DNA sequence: TGCAGCGTTGCGAAGAAGGGGTACGAGCAGTACTTC. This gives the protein CSVAKKGYEQYF.

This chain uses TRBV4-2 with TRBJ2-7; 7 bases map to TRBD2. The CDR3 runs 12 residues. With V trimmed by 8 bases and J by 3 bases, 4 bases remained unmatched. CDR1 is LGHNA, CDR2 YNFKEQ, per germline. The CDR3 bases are TGTGCCAGCGCGGGACTAAGCTACGAGCAGTACTTC. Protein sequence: CASAGLSYEQYF.